Listed below are T cell receptor beta chains from one sample, sequenced in a study of regulatory T cells in long-lasting Graves disease. MiXCR, run by TCRdb on the multiplex PCR reads, gives a single entry per CDR3 protein. The table shows 600,000 to 850,000 distinct CDR3 sequences, with around 30% occurring only once. Sequenced material: peripheral blood mononuclear cells (PBMCs), taken when the disease was refractory, from a patient treated with antithyroid drugs. All receptors derive from a female donor with Graves disease. CDR3s include the opening cysteine and the closing phenylalanine or tryptophan. D genes are given only for firm matches. Clone size is given for some rows only: seen once, a few or many times, or a class if the clone is expanded.

clone_size: -; v_call: TRBV6-5; cdr3_length: 14; j_call: TRBJ2-7; d_call: TRBD1; cdr3_nt: TGTGCCAGCAGTTACGGGGACAGGTCCTACGAGCAGTACTTC; cdr3_aa: CASSYGDRSYEQYF
clone_size: few; v_call: TRBV6-4; cdr3_length: 16; j_call: TRBJ1-1; d_call: -; cdr3_nt: TGTGCCAGCAGTTACAAATTAAGGTTTGGCAGCACTGAAGCTTTCTTT; cdr3_aa: CASSYKLRFGSTEAFF
clone_size: many; v_call: TRBV28; cdr3_length: 14; j_call: TRBJ1-5; d_call: -; cdr3_nt: TGTGCCAGCAGTACCCCTTTTGGGGATCAGCCCCAGCATTTT; cdr3_aa: CASSTPFGDQPQHF
clone_size: -; v_call: TRBV29-1; cdr3_length: 15; j_call: TRBJ2-1; d_call: TRBD2; cdr3_nt: TGCAGCGTTCCTACACCGGGGACTAGGGGCAATGAGCAGTTCTTC; cdr3_aa: CSVPTPGTRGNEQFF
clone_size: few; v_call: TRBV29-1; cdr3_length: 12; j_call: TRBJ1-3; d_call: -; cdr3_nt: TGCAGCGTTGCCGGGTCTGGAAACACCATATATTTT; cdr3_aa: CSVAGSGNTIYF
clone_size: -; v_call: TRBV12-5; cdr3_length: 11; j_call: TRBJ1-1; d_call: -; cdr3_nt: TGTGCTAGTGGTTTGGAGGGTGAAGCTTTCTTT; cdr3_aa: CASGLEGEAFF
clone_size: few; v_call: TRBV7-3; cdr3_length: 15; j_call: TRBJ1-1; d_call: -; cdr3_nt: TGTGCCAGCAGCTTATGGGGGGCAGGGAACACTGAAGCTTTCTTT; cdr3_aa: CASSLWGAGNTEAFF
clone_size: few; v_call: TRBV18; cdr3_length: 15; j_call: TRBJ2-7; d_call: TRBD2; cdr3_nt: TGTGCCAGCTCACAACCGGGACTAGCGGGATTCGAGCAGTACTTC; cdr3_aa: CASSQPGLAGFEQYF
clone_size: few; v_call: TRBV28; cdr3_length: 13; j_call: TRBJ2-5; d_call: TRBD1; cdr3_nt: TGTGCCAGCAAACGGACAGGGGAAGAGACCCAGTACTTC; cdr3_aa: CASKRTGEETQYF
clone_size: few; v_call: TRBV25-1; cdr3_length: 15; j_call: TRBJ2-3; d_call: -; cdr3_nt: TGTGCCAGCAGTGAACCGGGAGTTCGCACAGATACGCAGTATTTT; cdr3_aa: CASSEPGVRTDTQYF
clone_size: few; v_call: TRBV6-2/TRBV6-3; cdr3_length: 12; j_call: TRBJ2-7; d_call: -; cdr3_nt: TGTGCCAGCATGACTGGATACTACGAGCAGTACTTC; cdr3_aa: CASMTGYYEQYF
clone_size: many; v_call: TRBV2; cdr3_length: 14; j_call: TRBJ1-2; d_call: TRBD1; cdr3_nt: TGTGCCAGCAGTGAACAGGGGGACATTTATGGCTACACCTTC; cdr3_aa: CASSEQGDIYGYTF
clone_size: -; v_call: TRBV14; cdr3_length: 15; j_call: TRBJ1-5; d_call: -; cdr3_nt: TGTGCCAGCAGCCAAGGCGGGATGGGGAATCAGCCCCAGCATTTT; cdr3_aa: CASSQGGMGNQPQHF
clone_size: -; v_call: TRBV12-3/TRBV12-4; cdr3_length: 13; j_call: TRBJ1-1; d_call: -; cdr3_nt: TGTGCCAGCAGTCGACAGATCTACACTGAAGCTTTCTTT; cdr3_aa: CASSRQIYTEAFF
clone_size: -; v_call: TRBV6-2/TRBV6-3; cdr3_length: 14; j_call: TRBJ1-2; d_call: TRBD1; cdr3_nt: TGTGCCAGCTGTCACTACAGGGGAGACTATGGCTACACCTTC; cdr3_aa: CASCHYRGDYGYTF
clone_size: many; v_call: TRBV2; cdr3_length: 16; j_call: TRBJ1-1; d_call: -; cdr3_nt: TGTGCCAGCAGTCCCGTACCACAGCTCATGAACACTGAAGCTTTCTTT; cdr3_aa: CASSPVPQLMNTEAFF
clone_size: few; v_call: TRBV5-1; cdr3_length: 12; j_call: TRBJ1-1; d_call: TRBD1; cdr3_nt: TGCGCCAGCAGCTCGGGACAGGGGGCCATTGACTTT; cdr3_aa: CASSSGQGAIDF
clone_size: many; v_call: TRBV6-1; cdr3_length: 13; j_call: TRBJ2-5; d_call: -; cdr3_nt: TGTGCCAGCAGAGACCTGGGCCAAGAGACCCAGTACTTC; cdr3_aa: CASRDLGQETQYF
clone_size: -; v_call: TRBV6-2/TRBV6-3; cdr3_length: 15; j_call: TRBJ2-5; d_call: TRBD2; cdr3_nt: TGTGCCAGCAGTCGCGCGACCGCTAGCGGGAGGGAGATCTTCTTC; cdr3_aa: CASSRATASGREIFF
clone_size: many; v_call: TRBV2; cdr3_length: 14; j_call: TRBJ1-1; d_call: -; cdr3_nt: TGTGCCAGCAGTGCCCAGGGGCTCGGGACTGAAGCTTTCTTT; cdr3_aa: CASSAQGLGTEAFF
clone_size: few; v_call: TRBV19; cdr3_length: 16; j_call: TRBJ2-1; d_call: -; cdr3_nt: TGTGCCAGTAGTATACTCCGGACAGTATCCTACAATGAGCAGTTCTTC; cdr3_aa: CASSILRTVSYNEQFF
clone_size: -; v_call: TRBV7-2; cdr3_length: 14; j_call: TRBJ1-6; d_call: -; cdr3_nt: TGTGCCAGCAGCTTAGACCAGGGGAATTCACCCCTCCACTTT; cdr3_aa: CASSLDQGNSPLHF
clone_size: few; v_call: TRBV12-3/TRBV12-4; cdr3_length: 11; j_call: TRBJ1-4; d_call: -; cdr3_nt: TGTGCCAGCAGGCTGACAGAAAAACTGTTTTTT; cdr3_aa: CASRLTEKLFF
clone_size: -; v_call: TRBV20-1; cdr3_length: 16; j_call: TRBJ2-5; d_call: TRBD2; cdr3_nt: TGCAGTGCTAGTCGACTAGCGGGGGGATTCCAAGAGACCCAGTACTTC; cdr3_aa: CSASRLAGGFQETQYF